This T cell receptor (beta chain) was recovered during a study of cytomegalovirus exposure and HLA in healthy donors (dated 2017 in TCRdb). General notes on the study: In an earlier analysis of under 600 of the donors, under 300 Gb of sequence data and just under 120 million unique TCR beta sequences from 150 million to 200 million T cells were reported. Typing coverage differed by locus: A, B, C, DRB1 and DQB1 were typed in roughly 629-630 donors, DQA1 in about 560, DPA1 in approximately 610, and DPB1 in just under 490. The study profiled the T cell repertoires of hundreds of subjects by immunosequencing and related them to cytomegalovirus serostatus. On average, over 200,000 unique TCR beta nucleotide sequences were sequenced per donor among 300 to 500 genotyped donors of the cohort, with roughly 18% of those sequences being non-productive. Along with the 666-subject first cohort, a separate validation cohort of roughly 110 different subjects was used. Roughly 320 gigabases of sequencing data and around 90 million unique TCR sequences made up an early release that covered 500 to 650 HLA-typed donors. Both class I and class II loci were covered by HLA typing, at four-digit resolution. Alongside the repertoire data, information on donor age, sex, ethnicity and CMV serostatus was compiled. The study aimed to test whether cataloging public T cell receptors could reveal signatures of past pathogen exposure. A few DR-DQ haplotypes were treated as single units for association and clustering because of strong linkage in the cohort. To predict cytomegalovirus infection status, the study combined high-throughput TCR immunosequencing, statistical association of individual TCRs with disease status, and machine learning. An earlier analysis of 587 of the donors applied high-throughput TCR beta sequencing to assess whether each TCR beta V gene segment acted as functional or pseudogenic. Rather than drawing on any new phenotypic data, the later analysis identified candidate immune exposures from TCR beta sequences and the way those sequences occurred across donors. In a later analysis, previously published TCR beta repertoires from about 670 donors were re-analyzed and high-resolution HLA genotyping was added so that TCR occurrence patterns could be studied. Genome-wide SNP genotypes for about 55% of the roughly 670 donors were used in a later genetic analysis, which treated that subset as a discovery cohort. Every repertoire in the discovery cohort had been generated on one and the same sequencing platform. Among the roughly 390 genotyped donors, under 90% belonged to the genetic ancestry cluster associated with self-reported Caucasian donors.

This clone was picked up one time. It lacks a known antigen. No qualities accompany the bases; no much larger clone lies one base away. General conclusions and limits of the study: A total of fewer than 200 TCR beta chains were listed by the study as associated with cytomegalovirus. For the cohort, immune exposure information was limited to CMV serostatus. A further reported finding was that TCR beta sequences accurately predicted the HLA-A and HLA-B alleles for most subjects in the first cohort. Correlated functional status among segregating V segments might be attributable to linkage disequilibrium, but an unknown experimental factor could not be ruled out. Most CMV-associated TCR beta chains appeared to be HLA-restricted in a later analysis, and the HLA associations seemed to be driven largely by CMV exposure. The presence/absence analyses assumed that sequencing depth was roughly uniform across donors, and that assumption may not be true. A later analysis found that HLA-associated TCR beta chains were more clonally expanded and had lower generation probabilities than equally common non-associated chains. Cytomegalovirus status was reported to be diagnosed by the classifier with high specificity and sensitivity in both the original and validation cohorts. A later genetic analysis associated a missense DCLRE1C variant with V-gene and J-gene trimming of TCR beta chains, and an independent cohort replicated the association. A later genetic analysis reported fewer N-insertions in productive TCRs among donors in an Asian-associated ancestry cluster than the roughly 690-donor mean. According to a later analysis, parvovirus B19, influenza, CMV and Epstein-Barr virus appeared linked to several top co-occurrence clusters. Seventeen rarely observed V segments, including chromosome 9 orphons, were excluded from the earlier analysis of several hundred of the donors because counts were too low. An earlier analysis of around 540 of the donors showed that most TCR beta V segments appeared in productive rearrangements either about 87% or about 30% of the time, which broadly matched IMGT annotations. Most TCR sequences were seen in very few donors, while some public TCRs were found in many individuals. HLA typing was unavailable for some donors at each locus, so association tests used only the typed subset. It was suggested by the authors that the approach could potentially be generalized to other disease states and immunological phenotypes. Assigning TCR associations to individual alleles was difficult when HLA alleles, especially DR and DQ, strongly co-occurred. At a false discovery rate of 0.05, a later analysis linked 16,951 TCR beta sequences to specific HLA alleles. In a later analysis, the rate of TCR association differed among HLA loci, with DRB1 alleles having the most associated TCRs and HLA-C alleles having the fewest. Some IMGT-functional V segments, including TRBV6-2 and TRBV6-3, could not be distinguished by the 87-base-pair reads and were therefore excluded. A cluster of highly shared sequence variants was judged likely to be a technical artifact of the sequencing pipeline. This cohort had only TCR beta chains sequenced, and the lack of alpha or paired-chain data limited which features could be detected. In vitro tests confirmed that a few of the cytomegalovirus-associated TCR beta chains recognize cytomegalovirus antigens.

The method behind the library was the immunoSEQ multiplex PCR assay. A mixture of 60 forward primers for TCR Vbeta segments and 13 reverse primers for TCR Jbeta segments was used in the multiplex PCR. The CDR3 region of rearranged TCR beta genes was amplified from genomic DNA with a multiplex PCR assay. Amplified TCR beta libraries were sequenced as 87-base-pair reads on the Illumina HiSeq System. In the original analysis: A later analysis tallied approximately 87 million unique TCR beta chains across the 700 or so repertoires, and about 10 million of those chains were shared by two or more donors. Raw reads were error-corrected and collapsed into unique sequences with a nearest-neighbor algorithm that merged closely related sequences to remove PCR and sequencing errors. To assign V, D and J gene segments, CDR3 sequences were aligned to IMGT reference sequences. For a sequence to be retained, a match of at least six nucleotides to both a V gene segment and a J gene segment was required. Rearrangements were classified as productive when the CDR3 lacked stop codons and remained in frame with V and J, and all other rearrangements were classified as non-productive. CDR3 was defined according to IMGT convention as the region running from the second conserved V-encoded cysteine to the conserved J-encoded phenylalanine. In an earlier analysis of just under 600 of the donors, sequences lacking an unambiguous match to a single V gene segment were excluded. In an earlier analysis of some 590 of the donors, a V segment was called functional when productive rearrangements were above 56.7%, and segregating when the standard deviation between donors exceeded 5%. A statistical classification framework was built for diagnosing cytomegalovirus status from the catalog of TCR beta chain sequences. V and J gene assignment, in a later analysis, came from comparing TCR nucleotide sequences with IMGT/GENE-DB human TR gene sequences. The TCRdist pipeline was used in a later analysis to assign CDR3 sequences and most-parsimonious VDJ recombination scenarios. In a later analysis, every TCR beta chain was defined by the combination of its CDR3 amino acid sequence and its V-gene family, and reads without a unique V-gene family were dropped. A later analysis removed 500 to 650 highly shared, low-generation-probability nucleotide sequences to deal with suspected cross-contamination and a sequencing artifact. For each public chain, a later analysis derived a clonal expansion index from normalized ranks of inferred template counts within each repertoire. In a later analysis, generation probabilities were computed with a VDJ recombination model fitted to out-of-frame rearrangements, and the resulting probabilities were checked against IGoR. In a later analysis, TCR-TCR, TCR-HLA and TCR-CMV co-occurrence was scored with hypergeometric tests, and a repertoire-size bias correction was applied to TCR pairs. False discovery rates were estimated in a later analysis by permuting HLA or CMV assignments 20 times. A later analysis grouped co-occurring TCRs with DBSCAN, adding TCRdist sequence similarity when clustering within HLA-allele-positive subsets. Repertoires with fewer than 30,000 or more than 120,000 public chains, plus five repertoires with anomalous nucleotide sharing, were excluded from co-occurrence clustering. TCRdb carries this immuneACCESS record with in-frame sequences only. Its versions omit some clonotypes, under half of them owing to an unresolved V gene in the studies checked, with the rest unexplained. V, J and clone size derive from that table, while D and trimming were established from the DNA sequence. The sample data list about 140,000 clones, and 75% to 90% of these were observed just once. The ten largest clonotypes hold 1.2% of the sample.

The cohort consisted of approximately 690 healthy bone marrow donors. Cohort members were all nominally healthy when sampled, although unrecorded immune exposures were likely present. The donor tested CMV seronegative, placing the donor among the 350 or so seronegative members of the cohort. A peripheral blood sample was provided by each donor, and peripheral blood mononuclear cells were used for TCR beta sequencing. Genomic DNA extraction from the blood cell samples was performed with the Qiagen DNeasy Blood Extraction Kit. V ends up 1 base short and J 13 bases short, with an unmatched junction base count of 13. The CDR3, from cysteine to phenylalanine, totals 16 residues. Only the CDR3 DNA stays, 48 bases, in frame from base 1. CDR1 and CDR2 (SEHNR, FQNEAQ) derive from the germline V gene (reference sequence).

The sample was PBMCs. The chain is encoded by TRBV7-9 joined to TRBJ2-1; 10 central nucleotides agree with TRBD2. This TCR was recovered from a female donor in good health and CMV-seronegative. At the DNA level, the sequence is TGTGCCAGCAGCTTAGGGTTGAGCGGACTAGCGGTTTCACAGTTCTTC. This translates into CASSLGLSGLAVSQFF.